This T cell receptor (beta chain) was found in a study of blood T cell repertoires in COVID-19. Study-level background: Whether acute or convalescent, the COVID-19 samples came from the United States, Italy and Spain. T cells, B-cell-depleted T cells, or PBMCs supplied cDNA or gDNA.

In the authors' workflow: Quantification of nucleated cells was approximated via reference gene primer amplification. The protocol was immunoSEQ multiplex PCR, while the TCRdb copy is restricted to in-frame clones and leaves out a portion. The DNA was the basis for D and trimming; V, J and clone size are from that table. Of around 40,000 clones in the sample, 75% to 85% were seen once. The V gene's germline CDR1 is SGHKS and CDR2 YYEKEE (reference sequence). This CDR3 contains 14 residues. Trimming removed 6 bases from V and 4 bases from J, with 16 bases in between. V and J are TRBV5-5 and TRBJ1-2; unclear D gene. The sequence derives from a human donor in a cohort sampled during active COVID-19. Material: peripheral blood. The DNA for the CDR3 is TGTGCCAGCACCAACTTCGGACTTCTCTATGGCTACACCTTC. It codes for CASTNFGLLYGYTF. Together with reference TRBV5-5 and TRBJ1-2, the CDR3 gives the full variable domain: DAGVTQSPTHLIKTRGQQVTLRCSPISGHKSVSWYQQVLGQGPQFIFQYYEKEERGRGNFPDRFSARQFPNYSSELNVNALLLGDSALYLCASTNFGLLYGYTFGSGTRLTVV.